Each of the 18 T cell receptor beta chains below was sequenced from the same sample in a study of cytomegalovirus exposure and HLA in healthy donors. 60 Vbeta and 13 Jbeta primers were used in PCR. Using immunoSEQ multiplex PCR, the repertoire was profiled, and TCRdb retains in-frame clones only, with some absent. The sample includes over 110,000 clones, around 80% seen only once; the top ten take 2.5% to 3%. Material for sequencing was PBMCs. These receptors originate from a female donor in good health and CMV-seronegative.

J is TRBJ1-3 and V is TRBV10-2; no clear D gene. Germline CDR1 WSHSY, CDR2 SAAADI. Trimming removed 0 bases from V and 5 bases from J, with 17 bases in between. The CDR3 runs 17 residues. In DNA form, the CDR3 reads TGCGCCAGCAGTGAGTCTTTGGGCCCCGCAAACAGAAACACCATATATTTT. This codes for CASSESLGPANRNTIYF.

This chain uses TRBV5-1 with TRBJ2-1, with 8 bases fitting TRBD1. The CDR3 loop spans 14 amino acids. V was pared by 9 bases and J by 4 bases, with 9 bases of the junction left unmatched. CDR1 SGHRS and CDR2 YFSETQ come from the germline V gene. Here the CDR3 reads CATRPGGPYNEQFF. In nucleotides, the CDR3 is TGCGCCACCCGGCCAGGGGGCCCTTACAATGAGCAGTTCTTC.

DNA for the CDR3: TGTGCCAGCAGCCACGGACCACAGGGTCCTAGGGAGACCCAGTACTTC. Protein product: CASSHGPQGPRETQYF. The chain combines TRBV14 with TRBJ2-5; tentative D call: TRBD1 (6 bases). In germline, CDR1 is SGHDN, CDR2 FVKESK. The CDR3 runs 16 residues. V lost 3 bases and J lost 5, with 19 bases in between.

This chain uses TRBV6-5 with TRBJ1-2; 7 bases fit TRBD1. The CDR3 has 13 residues. V dropped 6 bases and J dropped 0; count of bases not matched to a gene: 1. Per the germline V gene, CDR1 is MNHEY and CDR2 is SVGAGI. CDR3: CASRGTANYGYTF. The DNA of the CDR3 is TGTGCCAGCAGGGGGACAGCTAACTATGGCTACACCTTC.

The V call is TRBV19, the J call TRBJ1-6; D unclear. V lost 3 bases to trimming and J lost 8 bases, with 11 bases between them. This CDR3 comprises 14 residues. Germline assignment: CDR1 LNHDA and CDR2 SQIVND (reference sequence). This CDR3 is CASSIAGEYSPLHF. For the CDR3, the DNA is TGTGCCAGTAGTATTGCCGGGGAGTATTCACCCCTCCACTTT. Supplemented by reference TRBV19 and TRBJ1-6, the full variable domain reads DGGITQSPKYLFRKEGQNVTLSCEQNLNHDAMYWYRQDPGQGLRLIYYSQIVNDFQKGDIAEGYSVSREKKESFPLTVTSAQKNPTAFYLCASSIAGEYSPLHFGNGTRLTVT.

This clone has a handful of counts. The junction and the germline gene differ at one end; a read error may be behind it. The chain recombines TRBV7-9 with TRBJ2-2, with TRBD1 identical over 11 bases. This CDR3 comprises 13 residues. CDR1 SEHNR and CDR2 FQNEAQ come from the germline V gene (reference sequence). The CDR3 DNA reads TGTGCCAGCAGCTCCCCCTTGGACAGGGGGCTTCGGTTT. Translated, it gives CASSSPLDRGLRF. The variable domain in full, completed from reference TRBV7-9 and TRBJ2-2, reads DTGVSQNPRHKITKRGQNVTFRCDPISEHNRLYWYRQTLGQGPEFLTYFQNEAQLEKSRLLSDRFSAERPKGSFSTLEIQRTEQGDSAMYLCASSSPLDRGLRFGEGSRLTVL.

The chain carries TRBV21-1 and TRBJ1-5; TRBD1 was called by the table and not checked on the DNA. TRBV21-1 is assigned pseudogene status. This CDR3 has 19 residues. The CDR3 loop is CASSARDRAIHYSNQPQHF. CDR3 coding DNA: TGTGCCAGCAGCGCGCGGGACAGGGCAATACATTATAGCAATCAGCCCCAGCATTTT.

The rearrangement joins TRBV5-6 to TRBJ2-7, with 9 nucleotides matching TRBD1. V trimming: 0 bases; J trimming: 10 bases; junction bases outside the gene matches: 5. CDR1 and CDR2 (germline): SGHDT, YYEEEE. This CDR3 has 13 residues. The CDR3 nucleotides are TGTGCCAGCAGCTTGGCCCCGGGACAGGGTCAGTACTTC. As protein: CASSLAPGQGQYF. The complete variable domain, with remaining parts taken from reference TRBV5-6 and TRBJ2-7, reads DAGVTQSPTHLIKTRGQQVTLRCSPKSGHDTVSWYQQALGQGPQFIFQYYEEEERQRGNFPDRFSGHQFPNYSSELNVNALLLGDSALYLCASSLAPGQGQYFGPGTRLTVT.

This chain uses TRBV7-2 with TRBJ2-7; TRBD2 matches 7 bases. The CDR3 totals 14 residues. CDR1 SGHTA and CDR2 FQGNSA come from the germline V gene. Trimming took 1 base from V and 4 from J; bases not matched to a gene: 4. CDR3 in amino acids: CASSLGGRGYEQYF. CDR3 coding DNA: TGTGCCAGCAGCTTAGGCGGGAGAGGATACGAGCAGTACTTC. Combining the CDR3 with reference TRBV7-2 and TRBJ2-7 gives the whole variable domain GAGVSQSPSNKVTEKGKDVELRCDPISGHTALYWYRQSLGQGLEFLIYFQGNSAPDKSGLPSDRFSAERTGGSVSTLTIQRTQQEDSAVYLCASSLGGRGYEQYFGPGTRLTVT.

The rearrangement uses TRBV28 and TRBJ1-5; 10 nucleotides agree with TRBD1. The germline V gene has CDR1 MDHEN and CDR2 SYDVKM. The CDR3 is 15 amino acids. Trimming removed 6 bases from V and 7 bases from J; junction bases left unmatched: 9. CDR3 region: CASSLFDRGRQPQHF. In nucleotides, the CDR3 is TGTGCCAGCAGCCTCTTCGACAGGGGGCGGCAGCCCCAGCATTTT.

The chain carries TRBV5-6 and TRBJ1-1, with 7 positions matching TRBD1. The CDR3 is 15 residues long. Germline values: CDR1 SGHDT, CDR2 YYEEEE. V shed 1 base and J 3 bases; nucleotides not matched to a gene: 6. The CDR3 protein is CASSLIRGPDTEAFF. Here the CDR3 DNA reads TGTGCCAGCAGCTTGATAAGGGGGCCGGACACTGAAGCTTTCTTT. The full variable domain, with the rest looked up from reference TRBV5-6 and TRBJ1-1, is DAGVTQSPTHLIKTRGQQVTLRCSPKSGHDTVSWYQQALGQGPQFIFQYYEEEERQRGNFPDRFSGHQFPNYSSELNVNALLLGDSALYLCASSLIRGPDTEAFFGQGTRLTVV.

The chain carries TRBV5-1 and TRBJ2-1; no reliable D call. Germline V gene data show CDR1 as SGHRS and CDR2 as YFSETQ. CDR3 length: 14 residues. With 1 base removed from V and 5 bases from J, the gap between germline ends came to 10 bases. CDR3 sequence: CASSLQQVDNEQFF. DNA for the CDR3: TGCGCCAGCAGCTTGCAGCAGGTTGACAATGAGCAGTTCTTC.

This chain uses TRBV5-1 with TRBJ1-6, with 7 bases aligning to TRBD1. V lost 0 bases, J lost 4 bases, and 1 base stayed unmatched. The CDR3 runs to 15 residues. In germline, CDR1 is SGHRS, CDR2 YFSETQ. For the CDR3, the DNA is TGCGCCAGCAGCTTGGGACAGGGTTATAATTCACCCCTCCACTTT. Translation: CASSLGQGYNSPLHF.

The chain links TRBV5-1 to TRBJ2-7; 8 bases are shared with TRBD2. Germline loops: CDR1 SGHRS, CDR2 YFSETQ. The CDR3 is 19 residues long. Unmatched junction bases numbered 14, after V lost 0 bases and J lost 0 bases. CDR3 loop: CASSLDYAGGWGSSYEQYF. DNA for the CDR3: TGCGCCAGCAGCTTGGACTACGCGGGAGGATGGGGTAGCTCCTACGAGCAGTACTTC.

The rearrangement joins TRBV11-2 to TRBJ1-4; the D is unclear. The length of the CDR3 is 16 residues. The V end lost 1 base, the J end lost 3 bases, and 12 bases lay between the germline ends. The V gene's germline CDR1 is SGHAT and CDR2 FQNNGV. CDR3 loop: CASSLGTRAPNEKLFF. Written as DNA, the CDR3 is TGTGCCAGCAGCTTAGGTACTAGGGCTCCTAATGAAAAACTGTTTTTT.

V gene TRBV13 combines with J gene TRBJ1-6, with 9 bases matching TRBD1. Per the germline V gene, CDR1 is PRHDT and CDR2 is FYEKMQ (reference sequence). Trimming at V came to 3 bases and at J to 4 bases, leaving 4 bases not matched to a gene. The CDR3 covers 16 residues. In DNA, the CDR3 is TGTGCCAGCAGCTTGGGACAGGGAAAATATAATTCACCCCTCCACTTT. Translated: CASSLGQGKYNSPLHF. Complete variable domain (other parts from reference TRBV13 and TRBJ1-6): AAGVIQSPRHLIKEKRETATLKCYPIPRHDTVYWYQQGPGQDPQFLISFYEKMQSDKGSIPDRFSAQQFSDYHSELNMSSLELGDSALYFCASSLGQGKYNSPLHFGNGTRLTVT.

The rearrangement uses TRBV7-2 and TRBJ2-3; tentatively, D is TRBD1 (5 bases). Germline assignment: CDR1 SGHTA and CDR2 FQGNSA. CDR3 length equals 14 residues. Trimming left V 1 base short and J 5 bases short, with 10 bases between. CDR3 bases: TGTGCCAGCAGCTTAGGGGGCGGTGTAGATACGCAGTATTTT. This encodes CASSLGGGVDTQYF.

The chain carries TRBV19 and TRBJ2-2, with 10 nucleotides matching TRBD2. In germline, CDR1 is LNHDA, CDR2 SQIVND (reference sequence). The CDR3 runs 14 residues. The V and J ends lost 11 bases and 7 bases, in that order; junction bases with no gene match: 10. CDR3 residues: CAGSQREGRGELFF. The CDR3 DNA follows: TGTGCCGGAAGTCAGCGGGAGGGCCGCGGGGAGCTGTTTTTT.